A single T cell receptor (beta chain) is shown here with its context. This record belongs to a study of T cell responses to AZD1222 COVID-19 vaccine. Only in-frame clones appear in the TCRdb table, and some are missing; sequencing was by immunoSEQ multiplex PCR. The sample yields roughly 100,000 clones, roughly nine tenths seen once. Trimming pared 1 base from V and 0 bases from J, leaving 12 bases between. The CDR3 covers 16 residues. Looked up from germline, CDR1 is SEHNR and CDR2 is FQNEAQ (reference sequence). Sequences were derived from peripheral blood, sampled 28 days after the second AZD1222 dose. This rearrangement joins TRBV7-9 to TRBJ1-1; TRBD1 is a possible D gene (5 bases). The TCR originated in an adult who received the AZD1222 COVID-19 vaccine. The DNA for the CDR3 is TGTGCCAGCAGCTTAGACGGACAACCATTGAACACTGAAGCTTTCTTT. It yields the protein CASSLDGQPLNTEAFF.